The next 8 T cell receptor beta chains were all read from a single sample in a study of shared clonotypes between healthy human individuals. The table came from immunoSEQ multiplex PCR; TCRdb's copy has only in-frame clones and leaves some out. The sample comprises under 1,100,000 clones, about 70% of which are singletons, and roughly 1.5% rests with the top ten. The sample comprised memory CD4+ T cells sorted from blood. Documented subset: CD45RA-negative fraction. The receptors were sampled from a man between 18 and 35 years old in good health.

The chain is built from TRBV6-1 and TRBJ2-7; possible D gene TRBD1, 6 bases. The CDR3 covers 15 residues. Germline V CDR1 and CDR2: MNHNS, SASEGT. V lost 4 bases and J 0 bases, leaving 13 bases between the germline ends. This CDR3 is CASSADGTFSYEQYF. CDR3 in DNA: TGTGCCAGCAGTGCGGACGGGACATTCTCCTACGAGCAGTACTTC.

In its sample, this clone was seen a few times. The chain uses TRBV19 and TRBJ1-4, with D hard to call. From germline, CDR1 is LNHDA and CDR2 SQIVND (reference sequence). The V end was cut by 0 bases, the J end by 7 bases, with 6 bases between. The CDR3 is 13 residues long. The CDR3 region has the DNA TGTGCCAGTAGTATAGACTCGGCTGAAAAACTGTTTTTT. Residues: CASSIDSAEKLFF.

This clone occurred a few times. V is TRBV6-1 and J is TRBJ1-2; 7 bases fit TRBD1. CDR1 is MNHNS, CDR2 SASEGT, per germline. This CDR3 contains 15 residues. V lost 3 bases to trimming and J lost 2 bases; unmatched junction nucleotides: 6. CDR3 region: CASSDDPDRNYGYTF. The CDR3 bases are TGTGCCAGCAGTGACGACCCGGACAGGAACTATGGCTACACCTTC.

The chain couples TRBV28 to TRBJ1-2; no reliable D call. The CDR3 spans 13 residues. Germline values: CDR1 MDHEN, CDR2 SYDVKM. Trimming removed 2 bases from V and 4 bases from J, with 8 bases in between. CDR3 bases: TGTGCCAGCAGTTTAACGGGTTCCTATGGCTACACCTTC. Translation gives CASSLTGSYGYTF.

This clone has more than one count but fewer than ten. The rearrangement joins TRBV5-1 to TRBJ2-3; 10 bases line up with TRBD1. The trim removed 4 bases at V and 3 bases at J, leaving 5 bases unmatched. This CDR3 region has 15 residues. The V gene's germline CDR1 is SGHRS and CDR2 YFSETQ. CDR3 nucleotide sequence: TGCGCCAGCAGCGTCGACAGGGGGCTAACAGATACGCAGTATTTT. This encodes CASSVDRGLTDTQYF.

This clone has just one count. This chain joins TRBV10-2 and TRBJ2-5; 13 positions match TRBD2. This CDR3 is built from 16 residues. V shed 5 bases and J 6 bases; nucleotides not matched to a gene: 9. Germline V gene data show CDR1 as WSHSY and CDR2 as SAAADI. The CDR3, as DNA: TGCGCCAGCAGTCCAACTAGCGGGGGGGCTGGAAAGACCCAGTACTTC. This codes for CASSPTSGGAGKTQYF.

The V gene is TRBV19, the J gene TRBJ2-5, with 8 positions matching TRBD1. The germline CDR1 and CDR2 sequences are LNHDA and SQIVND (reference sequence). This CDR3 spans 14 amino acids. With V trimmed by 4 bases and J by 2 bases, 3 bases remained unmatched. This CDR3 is CASSTGTGQETQYF. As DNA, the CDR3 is TGTGCCAGTAGTACTGGGACAGGACAAGAGACCCAGTACTTC. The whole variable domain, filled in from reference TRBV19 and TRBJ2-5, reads DGGITQSPKYLFRKEGQNVTLSCEQNLNHDAMYWYRQDPGQGLRLIYYSQIVNDFQKGDIAEGYSVSREKKESFPLTVTSAQKNPTAFYLCASSTGTGQETQYFGPGTRLLVL.

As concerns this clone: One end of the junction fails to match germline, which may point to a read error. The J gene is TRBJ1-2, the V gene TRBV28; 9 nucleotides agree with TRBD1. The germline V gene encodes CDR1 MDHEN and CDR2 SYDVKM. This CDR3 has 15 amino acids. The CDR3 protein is CASSLDAGQGYRYTF. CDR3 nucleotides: TGTGCCAGCAGTTTAGATGCGGGACAGGGCTATCGCTACACCTTC.